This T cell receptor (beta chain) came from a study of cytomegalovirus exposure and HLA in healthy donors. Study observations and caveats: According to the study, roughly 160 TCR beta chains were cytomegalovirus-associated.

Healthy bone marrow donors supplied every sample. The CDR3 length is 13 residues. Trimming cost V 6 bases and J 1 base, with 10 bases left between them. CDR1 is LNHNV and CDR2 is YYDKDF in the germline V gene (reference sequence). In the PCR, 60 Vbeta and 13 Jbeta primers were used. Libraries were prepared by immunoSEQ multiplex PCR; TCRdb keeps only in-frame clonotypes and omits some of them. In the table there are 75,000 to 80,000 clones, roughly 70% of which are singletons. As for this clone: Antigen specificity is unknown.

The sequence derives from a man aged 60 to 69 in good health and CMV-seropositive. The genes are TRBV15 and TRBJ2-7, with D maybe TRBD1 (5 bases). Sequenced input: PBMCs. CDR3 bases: TGTGCCACCAGTCTCAAGGGGTCCTACGAGCAGTACTTC. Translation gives CATSLKGSYEQYF.